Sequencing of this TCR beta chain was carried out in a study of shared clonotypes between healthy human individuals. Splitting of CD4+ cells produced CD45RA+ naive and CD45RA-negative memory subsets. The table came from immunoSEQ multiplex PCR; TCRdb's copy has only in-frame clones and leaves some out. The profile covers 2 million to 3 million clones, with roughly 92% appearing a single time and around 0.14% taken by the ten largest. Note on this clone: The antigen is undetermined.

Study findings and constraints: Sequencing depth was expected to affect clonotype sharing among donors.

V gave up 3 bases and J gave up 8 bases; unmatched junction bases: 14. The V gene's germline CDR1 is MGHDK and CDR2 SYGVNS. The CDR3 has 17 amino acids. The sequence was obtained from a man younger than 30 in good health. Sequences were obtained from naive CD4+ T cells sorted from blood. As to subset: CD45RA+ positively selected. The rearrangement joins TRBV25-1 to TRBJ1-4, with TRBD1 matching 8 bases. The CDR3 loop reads CASSDDHTGGIGEKLFF. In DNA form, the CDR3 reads TGTGCCAGCAGTGACGACCATACAGGGGGAATAGGGGAAAAACTGTTTTTT.